Presented here are 14 T cell receptor beta chains from one specimen sequenced in a study of cytotoxic CD8 clonotypes in ibrutinib-treated CLL. Only in-frame clones appear in the TCRdb table, and some are missing; sequencing was by immunoSEQ multiplex PCR. The data hold approximately 53,000 clones, with 83% observed a single time. The sample here was PBMCs, taken after 24 months of ibrutinib treatment. The receptors were gathered from a human donor with chronic lymphocytic leukemia.

The table lists this clone with a few counts. V is TRBV7-9 and J is TRBJ2-1, with 7 positions matching TRBD1. V gave up 5 bases and J gave up 0 bases; unmatched junction bases: 4. CDR1 is SEHNR and CDR2 is FQNEAQ in the germline V gene (reference sequence). The CDR3 spans 15 residues. CDR3 bases: TGTGCCAGCAGCCCACAGGGGAGCTCCTACAATGAGCAGTTCTTC. This translates into CASSPQGSSYNEQFF.

This clone was seen a handful of times. The CDR3 reads CASSEASLAGVLFF. The DNA for the CDR3 is TGTGCCAGCAGTGAAGCGAGTCTAGCGGGAGTGCTGTTTTTT. The genes are TRBV2 and TRBJ2-2; 10 nucleotides match TRBD2. The trim removed 0 bases at V and 13 bases at J, leaving 5 bases unmatched. The CDR3 sequence is 14 residues long. CDR1 SNHLY and CDR2 FYNNEI come from the germline V gene.

The rearrangement joins TRBV6-1 to TRBJ2-3; a weak D match, TRBD1 (5 bases). Germline V gene sequence: CDR1 MNHNS, CDR2 SASEGT. The V gene lost 0 bases and the J gene lost 0 bases, with 13 bases spanning the gap. The CDR3 spans 17 residues. DNA for the CDR3: TGTGCCAGCAGTGAAGCGGGGTGGGGCCCTAGCACAGATACGCAGTATTTT. This sequence encodes CASSEAGWGPSTDTQYF.

The rearrangement uses TRBV7-9 and TRBJ2-1; D is possibly TRBD2 (6 bases). The CDR3 runs to 12 residues. Trimming took off 5 bases at V and 12 bases at J, with 14 bases between the two ends. Per the germline V gene, CDR1 is SEHNR and CDR2 is FQNEAQ (reference sequence). The CDR3: CASSQTRTPQFF. DNA for the CDR3: TGTGCCAGCAGCCAGACTAGGACCCCGCAGTTCTTC. The complete variable domain, with remaining parts taken from reference TRBV7-9 and TRBJ2-1, reads DTGVSQNPRHKITKRGQNVTFRCDPISEHNRLYWYRQTLGQGPEFLTYFQNEAQLEKSRLLSDRFSAERPKGSFSTLEIQRTEQGDSAMYLCASSQTRTPQFFGPGTRLTVL.

The chain uses TRBV5-1 and TRBJ2-7; D possibly matches TRBD1 or TRBD2 (6 bases each). Trimming cost V 4 bases and J 3 bases, with 17 bases left between them. There are 15 residues in the CDR3. Germline V CDR1 and CDR2: SGHRS, YFSETQ. The CDR3 bases are TGCGCCAGCAGCGAGGGAGGACAGCAGTTCTACGAGCAGTACTTC. Translation gives CASSEGGQQFYEQYF.

The CDR3 loop is CASRPDSGRTGELFF. CDR3 nucleotides: TGTGCCAGCAGGCCGGATAGCGGGAGAACCGGGGAGCTGTTTTTT. The V and J genes are TRBV7-9 and TRBJ2-2; 9 bases align to TRBD2. Germline V gives CDR1 SEHNR, CDR2 FQNEAQ (reference sequence). V was clipped by 6 bases and J by 5 bases; unmatched bases: 7. CDR3 length equals 15 residues. The variable domain in full, completed from reference TRBV7-9 and TRBJ2-2, reads DTGVSQNPRHKITKRGQNVTFRCDPISEHNRLYWYRQTLGQGPEFLTYFQNEAQLEKSRLLSDRFSAERPKGSFSTLEIQRTEQGDSAMYLCASRPDSGRTGELFFGEGSRLTVL.

The chain employs TRBV7-2 and TRBJ2-1, with TRBD2 identical over 10 bases. The germline gives CDR1 SGHTA, CDR2 FQGNSA. Trimming at V came to 3 bases and at J to 10 bases, leaving 0 bases not matched to a gene. The CDR3 contains 12 residues. CDR3 region: CASSFSGREQFF. The CDR3 region has the DNA TGTGCCAGCAGCTTTAGCGGGAGGGAGCAGTTCTTC. Using reference TRBV7-2 and TRBJ2-1 for the parts outside the CDR3, the full variable domain is GAGVSQSPSNKVTEKGKDVELRCDPISGHTALYWYRQSLGQGLEFLIYFQGNSAPDKSGLPSDRFSAERTGGSVSTLTIQRTQQEDSAVYLCASSFSGREQFFGPGTRLTVL.

The rearrangement joins TRBV2 to TRBJ2-5; 11 bases are a match to TRBD2. There are 15 residues in the CDR3. Looked up from germline, CDR1 is SNHLY and CDR2 is FYNNEI. V was pared by 10 bases and J by 3 bases, with 10 bases of the junction left unmatched. CDR3: CAIKRLAGSKETQYF. The CDR3 bases are TGTGCCATCAAGAGACTAGCGGGATCTAAAGAGACCCAGTACTTC.

The V and J genes are TRBV4-1 and TRBJ2-2, with D perhaps TRBD1 or TRBD2 (6 bases each). Trimming removed 0 bases from V and 4 bases from J, with 12 bases in between. CDR1 MGHRA and CDR2 YSYEKL come from the germline V gene. The CDR3 is made up of 16 amino acids. The CDR3 is CASSQDPGARTGELFF. CDR3 nucleotides: TGCGCCAGCAGCCAAGATCCGGGGGCGCGCACCGGGGAGCTGTTTTTT.

The chain carries TRBV6-1 and TRBJ2-5; 8 bases align to TRBD1. Trimming took 4 bases from V and 4 from J; bases not matched to a gene: 14. The CDR3 sequence is 17 residues long. Germline CDR1 and CDR2: MNHNS and SASEGT. For the CDR3, the DNA is TGTGCCAGCAGTGCCCGGACAGGGAGGTGGTTCGGAGAGACCCAGTACTTC. Protein product: CASSARTGRWFGETQYF.

V is TRBV30 and J is TRBJ2-1; 7 positions match TRBD2. The trim removed 0 bases at V and 0 bases at J, leaving 8 bases unmatched. This CDR3 has 17 residues. Germline V gene data show CDR1 as GTSNPN and CDR2 as SVGIG (reference sequence). The CDR3 DNA sequence: TGTGCCTGGAGTGTACGGGCTAGCGGCTACTCCTACAATGAGCAGTTCTTC. Amino acid sequence: CAWSVRASGYSYNEQFF. The variable domain in full, with the rest retrieved from reference TRBV30 and TRBJ2-1, is SQTIHQWPATLVQPVGSPLSLECTVEGTSNPNLYWYRQAAGRGLQLLFYSVGIGQISSEVPQNLSASRPQDRQFILSSKKLLLSDSGFYLCAWSVRASGYSYNEQFFGPGTRLTVL.

This chain links TRBV14 with TRBJ2-7; D not resolved. V lost 1 base, J lost 4 bases, and 8 bases lay in between. The V gene's germline CDR1 is SGHDN and CDR2 FVKESK. This CDR3 has 13 amino acids. The CDR3 DNA reads TGTGCCAGCAGCCAAGCCCTCGGGTACGAGCAGTACTTC. This encodes CASSQALGYEQYF.

A single count supports this clone. This rearrangement joins TRBV7-2 to TRBJ2-5; tentative D call: TRBD2 (5 bases). The CDR3 loop spans 12 amino acids. Germline V gene data show CDR1 as SGHTA and CDR2 as FQGNSA. The V end was cut by 2 bases, the J end by 8 bases, with 9 bases between. CDR3 protein: CASSLPGGTQYF. In DNA form, the CDR3 reads TGTGCCAGCAGCTTACCAGGAGGAACCCAGTACTTC.

The chain links TRBV28 to TRBJ2-5; no clear D gene. V gave up 3 bases and J gave up 5 bases, with 10 bases separating them. This CDR3 has 13 residues. Germline assignment: CDR1 MDHEN and CDR2 SYDVKM. In DNA form, the CDR3 reads TGTGCCAGCAGTTTGGGGAATCTGGAGACCCAGTACTTC. The encoded protein is CASSLGNLETQYF.